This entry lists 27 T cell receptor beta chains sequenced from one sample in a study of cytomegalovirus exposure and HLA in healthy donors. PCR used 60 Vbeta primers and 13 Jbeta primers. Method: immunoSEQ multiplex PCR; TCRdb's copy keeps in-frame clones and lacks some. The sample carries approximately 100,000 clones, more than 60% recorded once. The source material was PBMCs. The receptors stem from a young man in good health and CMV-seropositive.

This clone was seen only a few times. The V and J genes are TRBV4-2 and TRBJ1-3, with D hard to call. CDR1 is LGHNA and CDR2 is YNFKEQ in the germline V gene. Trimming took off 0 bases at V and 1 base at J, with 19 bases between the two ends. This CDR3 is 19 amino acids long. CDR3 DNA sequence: TGTGCCAGCAGCCAAGAGGTCCTCCGTAGCTCCGCTTCTGGAAACACCATATATTTT. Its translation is CASSQEVLRSSASGNTIYF.

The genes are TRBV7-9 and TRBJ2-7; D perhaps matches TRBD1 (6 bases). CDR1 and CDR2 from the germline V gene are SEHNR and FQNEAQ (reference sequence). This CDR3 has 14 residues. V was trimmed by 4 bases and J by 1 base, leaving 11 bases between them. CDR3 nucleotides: TGTGCCAGCAGCTCGACAGGTGTTTCCTACGAGCAGTACTTC. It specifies CASSSTGVSYEQYF.

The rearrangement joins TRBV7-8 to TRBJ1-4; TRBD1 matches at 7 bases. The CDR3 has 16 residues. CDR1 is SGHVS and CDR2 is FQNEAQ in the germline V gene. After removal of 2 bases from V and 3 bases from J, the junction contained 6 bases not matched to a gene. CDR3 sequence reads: CASSLLGGIANEKLFF. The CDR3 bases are TGTGCCAGCAGCTTATTAGGGGGCATCGCTAATGAAAAACTGTTTTTT. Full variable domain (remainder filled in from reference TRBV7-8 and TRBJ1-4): GAGVSQSPRYKVAKRGQDVALRCDPISGHVSLFWYQQALGQGPEFLTYFQNEAQLDKSGLPSDRFFAERPEGSVSTLKIQRTQQEDSAVYLCASSLLGGIANEKLFFGSGTQLSVL.

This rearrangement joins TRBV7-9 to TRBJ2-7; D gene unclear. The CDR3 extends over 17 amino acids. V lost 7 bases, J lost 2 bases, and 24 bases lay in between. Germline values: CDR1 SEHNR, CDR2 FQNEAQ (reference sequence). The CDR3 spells CASIPSSSALPPYEQYF. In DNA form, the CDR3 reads TGTGCCAGCATCCCCTCCTCCAGCGCCCTCCCCCCCTACGAGCAGTACTTC.

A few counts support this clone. The CDR3: CASTAGTANTEAFF. The CDR3 DNA sequence: TGTGCCAGCACCGCCGGGACAGCGAACACTGAAGCTTTCTTT. This rearrangement joins TRBV6-1 to TRBJ1-1; 7 bases fit TRBD1. Germline V CDR1 and CDR2: MNHNS, SASEGT. CDR3 length: 14 residues. Unmatched junction bases numbered 6, after V lost 7 bases and J lost 1 base.

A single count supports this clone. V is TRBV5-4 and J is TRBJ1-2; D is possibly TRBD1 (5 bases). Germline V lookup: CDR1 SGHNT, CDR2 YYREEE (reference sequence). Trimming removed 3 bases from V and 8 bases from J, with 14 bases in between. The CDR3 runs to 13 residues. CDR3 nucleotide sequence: TGTGCCAGCAGCTGGGGCCCAGACAGCGGCTACACCTTC. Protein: CASSWGPDSGYTF.

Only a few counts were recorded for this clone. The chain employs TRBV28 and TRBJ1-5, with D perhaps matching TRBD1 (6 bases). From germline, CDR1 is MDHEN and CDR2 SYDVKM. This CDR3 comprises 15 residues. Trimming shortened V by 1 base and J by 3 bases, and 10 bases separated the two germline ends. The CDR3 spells CASSLYRASNQPQHF. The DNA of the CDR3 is TGTGCCAGCAGTTTATACAGGGCGTCCAATCAGCCCCAGCATTTT.

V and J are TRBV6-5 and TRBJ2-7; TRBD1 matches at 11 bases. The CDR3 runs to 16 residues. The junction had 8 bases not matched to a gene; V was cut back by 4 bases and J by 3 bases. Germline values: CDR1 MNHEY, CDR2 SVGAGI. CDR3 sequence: CASSSRTGTGGYEQYF. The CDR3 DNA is TGTGCCAGCAGTTCTCGTACCGGGACAGGGGGCTACGAGCAGTACTTC.

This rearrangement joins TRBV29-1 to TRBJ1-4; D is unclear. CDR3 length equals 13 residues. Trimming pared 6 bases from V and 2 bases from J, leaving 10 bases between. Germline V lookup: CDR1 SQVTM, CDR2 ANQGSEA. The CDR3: CSVGDNTNEKLFF. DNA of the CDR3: TGCAGCGTCGGGGATAATACTAATGAAAAACTGTTTTTT.

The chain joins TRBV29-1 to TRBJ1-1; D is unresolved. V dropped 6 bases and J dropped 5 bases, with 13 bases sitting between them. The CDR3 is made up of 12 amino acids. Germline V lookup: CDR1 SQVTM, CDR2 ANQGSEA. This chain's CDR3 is CSVDYPETEAFF. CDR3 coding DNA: TGCAGCGTGGACTACCCGGAGACTGAAGCTTTCTTT.

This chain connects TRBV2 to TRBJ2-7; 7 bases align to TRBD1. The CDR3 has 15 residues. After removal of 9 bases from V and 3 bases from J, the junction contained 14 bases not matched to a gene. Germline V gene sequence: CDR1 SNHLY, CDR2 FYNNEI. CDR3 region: CARPDRANINYEQYF. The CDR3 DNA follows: TGTGCCAGACCCGACAGGGCGAACATAAACTACGAGCAGTACTTC.

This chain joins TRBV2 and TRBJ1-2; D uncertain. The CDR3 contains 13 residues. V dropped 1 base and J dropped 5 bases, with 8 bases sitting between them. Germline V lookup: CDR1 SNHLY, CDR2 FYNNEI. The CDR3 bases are TGTGCCAGCAGTGAAGACATAATATATGGCTACACCTTC. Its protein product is CASSEDIIYGYTF.

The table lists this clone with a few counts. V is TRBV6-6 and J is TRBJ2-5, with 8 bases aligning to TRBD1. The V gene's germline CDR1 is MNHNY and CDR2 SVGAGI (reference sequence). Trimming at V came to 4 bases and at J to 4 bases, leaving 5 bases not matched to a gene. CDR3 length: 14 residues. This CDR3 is CASSSSTGAETQYF. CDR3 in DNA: TGTGCCAGCAGTTCCTCGACAGGGGCAGAGACCCAGTACTTC.

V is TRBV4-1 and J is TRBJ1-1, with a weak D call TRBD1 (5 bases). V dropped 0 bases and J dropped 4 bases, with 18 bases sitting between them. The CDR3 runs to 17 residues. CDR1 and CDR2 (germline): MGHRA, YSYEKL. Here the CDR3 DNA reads TGCGCCAGCAGCCAAGATAGACAGTTTGGTGAAGGCACTGAAGCTTTCTTT. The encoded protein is CASSQDRQFGEGTEAFF.

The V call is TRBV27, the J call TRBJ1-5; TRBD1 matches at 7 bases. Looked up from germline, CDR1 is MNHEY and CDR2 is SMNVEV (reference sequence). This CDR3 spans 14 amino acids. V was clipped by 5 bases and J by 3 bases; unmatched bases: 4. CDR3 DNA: TGTGCCAGCAGTGACAGGGTCGACAATCAGCCCCAGCATTTT. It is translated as CASSDRVDNQPQHF.

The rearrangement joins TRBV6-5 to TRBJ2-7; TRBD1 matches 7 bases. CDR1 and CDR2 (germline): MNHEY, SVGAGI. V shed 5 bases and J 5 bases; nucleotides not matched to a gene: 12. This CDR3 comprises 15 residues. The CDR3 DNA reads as TGTGCCAGCAGTGGATCAACAGGGGTTGTAGACGAGCAGTACTTC. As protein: CASSGSTGVVDEQYF.

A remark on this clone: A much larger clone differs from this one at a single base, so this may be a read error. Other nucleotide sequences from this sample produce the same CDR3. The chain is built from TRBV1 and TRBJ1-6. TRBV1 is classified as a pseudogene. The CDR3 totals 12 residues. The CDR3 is CTSSQEESPLHF. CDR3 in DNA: TGCACCAGCAGCCAAGAGGAGTCGCCCCTCCACTTT.

CDR3 loop: CASSYTGGVSNEQFF. CDR3 DNA: TGCGCCAGCAGTTACACAGGGGGCGTATCAAATGAGCAGTTCTTC. The genes are TRBV5-1 and TRBJ2-1; 9 positions match TRBD1. Germline-derived CDR1 and CDR2 are SGHRS and YFSETQ. J gave up 7 bases and V 5 bases, and 10 bases lay outside the gene matches. The CDR3 length is 15 residues.

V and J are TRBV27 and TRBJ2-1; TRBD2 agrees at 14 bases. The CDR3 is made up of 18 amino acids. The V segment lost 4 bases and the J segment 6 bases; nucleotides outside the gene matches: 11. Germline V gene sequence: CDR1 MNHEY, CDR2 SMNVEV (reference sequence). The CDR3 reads CASSSTLRTSGGSNEQFF. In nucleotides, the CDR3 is TGTGCCAGCAGTTCGACTCTTCGGACTAGCGGGGGGAGCAATGAGCAGTTCTTC.

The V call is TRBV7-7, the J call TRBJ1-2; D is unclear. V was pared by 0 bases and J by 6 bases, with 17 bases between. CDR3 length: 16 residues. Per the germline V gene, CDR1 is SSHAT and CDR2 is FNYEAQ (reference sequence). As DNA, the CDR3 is TGTGCCAGCAGCTTAGCGCTCTCGGGTTTTGGAGATGGCTACACCTTC. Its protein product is CASSLALSGFGDGYTF. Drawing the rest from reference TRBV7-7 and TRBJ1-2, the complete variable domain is GAGVSQSPRYKVTKRGQDVTLRCDPISSHATLYWYQQALGQGPEFLTYFNYEAQPDKSGLPSDRFSAERPEGSISTLTIQRTEQRDSAMYRCASSLALSGFGDGYTFGSGTRLTVV.

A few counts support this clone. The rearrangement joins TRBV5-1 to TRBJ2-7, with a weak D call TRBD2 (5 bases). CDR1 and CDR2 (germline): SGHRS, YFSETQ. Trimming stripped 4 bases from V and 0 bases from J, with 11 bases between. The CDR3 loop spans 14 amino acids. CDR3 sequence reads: CASSAGGSSYEQYF. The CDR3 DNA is TGCGCCAGCAGCGCCGGTGGGAGCTCCTACGAGCAGTACTTC.

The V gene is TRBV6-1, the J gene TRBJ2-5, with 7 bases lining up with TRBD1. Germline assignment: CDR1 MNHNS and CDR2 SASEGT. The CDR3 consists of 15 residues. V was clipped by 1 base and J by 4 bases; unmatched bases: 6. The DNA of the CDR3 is TGTGCCAGCAGTGAAGACAGGGGATCGGTAGAGACCCAGTACTTC. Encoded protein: CASSEDRGSVETQYF.

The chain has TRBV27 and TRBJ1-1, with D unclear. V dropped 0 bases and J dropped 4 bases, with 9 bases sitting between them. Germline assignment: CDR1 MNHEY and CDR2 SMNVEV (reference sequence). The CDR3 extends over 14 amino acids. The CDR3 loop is CASSLSSAGTEAFF. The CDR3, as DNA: TGTGCCAGCAGTTTATCGTCCGCCGGCACTGAAGCTTTCTTT.

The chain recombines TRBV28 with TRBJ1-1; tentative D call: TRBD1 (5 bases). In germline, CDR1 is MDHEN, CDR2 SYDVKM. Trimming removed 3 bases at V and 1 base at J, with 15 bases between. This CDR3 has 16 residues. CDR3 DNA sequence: TGTGCCAGCAGTTTTTTCCCCGGGACTAGGAACACTGAAGCTTTCTTT. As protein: CASSFFPGTRNTEAFF.

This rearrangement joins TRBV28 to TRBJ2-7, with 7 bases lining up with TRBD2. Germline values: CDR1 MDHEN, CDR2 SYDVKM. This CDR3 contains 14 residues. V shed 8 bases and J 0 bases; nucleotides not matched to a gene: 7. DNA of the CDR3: TGTGCCAGCCGGGGACTAATAAGCTCCTACGAGCAGTACTTC. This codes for CASRGLISSYEQYF.

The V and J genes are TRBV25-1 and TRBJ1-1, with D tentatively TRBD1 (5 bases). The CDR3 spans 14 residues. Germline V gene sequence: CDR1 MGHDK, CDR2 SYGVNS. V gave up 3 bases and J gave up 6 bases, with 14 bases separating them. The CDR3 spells CASSDSGGPSEAFF. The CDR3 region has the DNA TGTGCCAGCAGTGATAGCGGGGGTCCCTCTGAAGCTTTCTTT.

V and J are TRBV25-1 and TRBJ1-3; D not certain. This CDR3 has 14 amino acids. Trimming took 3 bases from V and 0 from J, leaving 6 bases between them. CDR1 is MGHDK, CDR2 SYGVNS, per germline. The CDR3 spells CASSDHFSGNTIYF. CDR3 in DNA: TGTGCCAGCAGTGATCATTTCTCTGGAAACACCATATATTTT.